A single TCR beta chain is shown here with its context. The CDR3 contains 15 residues. J was trimmed by 2 bases and V by 6 bases; bases with no gene match: 6. The V gene's germline CDR1 is SNHLY and CDR2 FYNNEI. The sample belongs to a study of shared clonotypes between healthy human individuals. The assay was immunoSEQ multiplex PCR, and TCRdb's table has in-frame clones only and misses some. This table holds about 2,500,000 clones, roughly 92% found once. The genes are TRBV2 and TRBJ2-3, with TRBD2 matching over 9 bases. The specimen was naive CD4+ T cells sorted from blood. Described subset: CD45RA+ positively selected. This receptor was taken from a man aged 18-30 years in good health. The CDR3 loop is CASSKGTSPTDTQYF. Written as DNA, the CDR3 is TGTGCCAGCAGCAAAGGGACTAGCCCCACAGATACGCAGTATTTT.